This T cell receptor (beta chain) is from a study of shared clonotypes between healthy human individuals. Whole-study findings and limits: Tissues were not sampled, only blood, and their repertoires likely differ.

The V gene's germline CDR1 is MNHNS and CDR2 SASEGT. The CDR3 has 13 residues. V lost 5 bases and J 3 bases, leaving 7 bases between the germline ends. Points on this clone: Its antigen is as yet unknown.

Clones were sequenced by immunoSEQ multiplex PCR, and TCRdb holds only the in-frame ones, with some missing. The data show a few million clones, approximately 96% seen once. The chain is built from TRBV6-1 and TRBJ2-2, with D uncertain. The sequenced sample consisted of naive CD4+ T cells sorted from blood. Specified subset: CD45RA+ positively selected. The source of this sequence is a man younger than 30 in good health. In nucleotides, the CDR3 is TGTGCCAGCAGTCCCCGCGACACCGGGGAGCTGTTTTTT. As protein: CASSPRDTGELFF.